The present entry profiles one T cell receptor (beta chain) with its context. This record comes from a study of blood T cell repertoires in COVID-19. About the study: From the United States, Italy and Spain came samples of acute and convalescent COVID-19. From T cells, B-cell-depleted T cells, or PBMCs came the material, which was cDNA or gDNA.

Original handling: Amplification of reference gene primers was used by the study to estimate nucleated cell counts. Assay used: immunoSEQ multiplex PCR; TCRdb lists only in-frame clones, some missing. The V and J calls and clone size are taken from that table; D and trimming were inferred from the DNA. The sample shows 170,000 or so clones, about 88% of them seen only once. The clonotype comes from a middle-aged man with active or convalescent COVID-19. The sequenced sample was peripheral blood.

DNA of the CDR3: TGTGCCAGCAGCTTAGGCTCTCAGCCCCAGCATTTT. This encodes CASSLGSQPQHF. The rearrangement uses TRBV13 and TRBJ1-5; D is undetermined. The V end lost 0 bases, the J end lost 6 bases, and 3 bases lay between the germline ends. This CDR3 has 12 residues. Germline values: CDR1 PRHDT, CDR2 FYEKMQ (reference sequence).